One and the same sample provided the 2 T cell receptor beta chains below, sequenced in a study of shared clonotypes between healthy human individuals. Repertoires were generated with immunoSEQ multiplex PCR, while TCRdb's copy carries only in-frame clones and drops some. The sample records 2 million to 2.5 million clones, around 93% being singletons. Naive CD8 cells comprised CD45RO-negative, CCR7-positively selected cells, excluding terminally differentiated effector memory CD45RA+ cells. Material: naive CD8+ T cells from PBMCs. These receptors were collected from a man aged 18 to 29 in good health. Some clones in this sample may be carry-over from other donors' samples.

V gene TRBV19 combines with J gene TRBJ2-7; the D is unclear. The CDR3 has 12 amino acids. The germline V gene has CDR1 LNHDA and CDR2 SQIVND (reference sequence). Trimming cost V 5 bases and J 3 bases, with 8 bases left between them. This CDR3 reads CASSATYYEQYF. The DNA of the CDR3 is TGTGCCAGTAGTGCGACCTACTACGAGCAGTACTTC.

The V gene is TRBV4-3, the J gene TRBJ2-6; D is perhaps TRBD1 (6 bases). Trimming left V 1 base short and J 0 bases short, with 16 bases between. Germline CDR1 and CDR2: LGHNA and YSLEER. The CDR3 spans 19 residues. The CDR3 reads CASSQVRDTPRSGANVLTF. The CDR3 region has the DNA TGCGCCAGCAGCCAAGTAAGGGACACCCCACGCTCTGGGGCCAACGTCCTGACTTTC.